One sample yielded the 30 T cell receptor beta chains listed below, sequenced in a study of blood T cell repertoires in COVID-19 (dated by TCRdb to between 2020 and 2021). Libraries were constructed by the immunoSEQ multiplex PCR assay. The source is immuneACCESS, and TCRdb retained only in-frame sequences with V and J called. Part of the clones is not carried over; for the studies checked, unresolved V genes explain less than half of this, and the remainder is unexplained. The sample table lists roughly 120,000 clones, 75% to 85% of them with a count of one. The top ten constitute about 17% of the sample. Sequenced: peripheral blood. The receptors were sampled from an older woman with acute or convalescent COVID-19.

The chain combines TRBV18 with TRBJ2-1; 7 bases are shared with TRBD1. V lost 2 bases to trimming and J lost 2 bases; unmatched junction nucleotides: 3. The length of the CDR3 is 15 residues. CDR1 is KGHSH, CDR2 LQKENI, per germline. DNA of the CDR3: TGTGCCAGCTCACCATCCCAGGGGGCCTACAATGAGCAGTTCTTC. Residues: CASSPSQGAYNEQFF. Variable domain in full (rest from reference TRBV18 and TRBJ2-1): NAGVMQNPRHLVRRRGQEARLRCSPMKGHSHVYWYRQLPEEGLKFMVYLQKENIIDESGMPKERFSAEFPKEGPSILRIQQVVRGDSAAYFCASSPSQGAYNEQFFGPGTRLTVL.

This clone was seen once. This chain links TRBV18 with TRBJ2-5, with 9 bases matching TRBD1. V lost 7 bases, J lost 2 bases, and 2 bases stayed unmatched. CDR1 is KGHSH, CDR2 LQKENI, per germline. The CDR3 is made up of 13 amino acids. The CDR3 region is CASFGQGQETQYF. The CDR3 DNA reads TGTGCCAGCTTTGGACAGGGGCAAGAGACCCAGTACTTC.

In this sample, this clone turned up a few times. V gene TRBV2 combines with J gene TRBJ1-5; TRBD1 matches at 11 bases. The germline gives CDR1 SNHLY, CDR2 FYNNEI. V lost 3 bases to trimming and J lost 5 bases; unmatched junction nucleotides: 6. The CDR3 runs 16 residues. CDR3 nucleotide sequence: TGTGCCAGCAGTGACCTTAGGGACAGGGGGGATCAGCCCCAGCATTTT. Amino acid sequence: CASSDLRDRGDQPQHF.

This chain uses TRBV23-1 with TRBJ1-5; 7 bases are a match to TRBD1. TRBV23-1 is labeled an ORF, and its function is uncertain. V trimming: 5 bases; J trimming: 0 bases; junction bases outside the gene matches: 1. This CDR3 region has 14 residues. CDR3 nucleotide sequence: TGCGCCAGCAGTGACAGGGATAGCAATCAGCCCCAGCATTTT. As protein: CASSDRDSNQPQHF.

The chain is built from TRBV24-1 and TRBJ1-1; TRBD1 is a possible D gene (5 bases). This CDR3 region has 18 residues. Per germline, CDR1 KGHDR and CDR2 SFDVKD. The V and J ends lost 0 bases and 4 bases respectively, with 20 bases between them. The DNA for the CDR3 is TGTGCCACCAGTGATTTGCATCCTCCCATCCAGGGTCCCACTGAAGCTTTCTTT. The encoded protein is CATSDLHPPIQGPTEAFF.

V usage is TRBV7-2 and J usage is TRBJ2-5; D uncertain. This CDR3 spans 13 amino acids. Trimming left V 4 bases short and J 4 bases short, with 10 bases between. Germline CDR1 SGHTA, CDR2 FQGNSA. The CDR3 region is CASSSQPGETQYF. The CDR3 DNA reads TGTGCCAGCAGCTCCCAGCCGGGAGAGACCCAGTACTTC.

The rearrangement uses TRBV6-5 and TRBJ2-1, with D possibly matching TRBD2 (6 bases). The ends were cut back, 4 bases at V and 4 bases at J, with 14 bases in the middle. Germline V gene data show CDR1 as MNHEY and CDR2 as SVGAGI. The CDR3 covers 15 residues. The CDR3 reads CASSFSGGAYNEQFF. DNA of the CDR3: TGTGCCAGCAGTTTTTCTGGCGGGGCTTACAATGAGCAGTTCTTC.

The chain recombines TRBV7-9 with TRBJ1-4; tentatively, D is TRBD1 (5 bases). With 4 bases removed from V and 2 bases from J, the gap between germline ends came to 14 bases. This CDR3 region has 16 residues. Germline values: CDR1 SEHNR, CDR2 FQNEAQ (reference sequence). CDR3 region: CASSSQPGLTNEKLFF. The CDR3 nucleotides read TGTGCCAGCAGCTCTCAACCAGGGCTTACTAATGAAAAACTGTTTTTT.

This clone was counted between two and nine times. The gene calls are TRBV11-3 and TRBJ2-7, with D unclear. CDR1 and CDR2 from the germline V gene are SGHNT and YENEEA. V was trimmed by 4 bases and J by 4 bases, leaving 8 bases between them. This CDR3 is built from 12 residues. In DNA form, the CDR3 reads TGTGCCAGCAGCTCCGAAGCGTACGAGCAGTACTTC. Translation: CASSSEAYEQYF.

This clone has just one count. This chain links TRBV7-8 with TRBJ2-5; 8 nucleotides match TRBD1. CDR3 size: 15 residues. Germline lookup yields CDR1 SGHVS and CDR2 FQNEAQ. With V trimmed by 2 bases and J by 5 bases, 7 bases remained unmatched. In DNA, the CDR3 is TGTGCCAGCAGCTTAAGGACAGGGAGGATGGAGACCCAGTACTTC. This encodes CASSLRTGRMETQYF.

The J gene is TRBJ2-5, the V gene TRBV25-1; D not resolved. The CDR3 runs 15 residues. V was shortened by 3 bases and J by 1 base, with 12 bases between the two germline ends. Germline CDR1 MGHDK, CDR2 SYGVNS. This chain's CDR3 is CASSDTVTAQETQYF. CDR3 nucleotide sequence: TGTGCCAGCAGTGATACGGTCACAGCCCAAGAGACCCAGTACTTC.

The V and J genes are TRBV19 and TRBJ1-5; D may be TRBD1 (5 bases). The germline V and J ends were trimmed by 1 base and 5 bases, with 15 bases remaining between them. Looked up from germline, CDR1 is LNHDA and CDR2 is SQIVND (reference sequence). This CDR3 region has 16 residues. DNA of the CDR3: TGTGCCAGTAGTATAGTTGGAGGGGAAGTGTATCAGCCCCAGCATTTT. Its protein is CASSIVGGEVYQPQHF.

The chain uses TRBV7-2 and TRBJ1-1; 10 bases line up with TRBD1. Trimming at V came to 5 bases and at J to 4 bases, leaving 7 bases not matched to a gene. In germline, CDR1 is SGHTA, CDR2 FQGNSA. CDR3 length: 15 residues. In DNA, the CDR3 is TGTGCCAGCAGCACCGACAGGGGGCTGGGCACTGAAGCTTTCTTT. Its translation is CASSTDRGLGTEAFF. Filled out from reference TRBV7-2 and TRBJ1-1, the complete variable domain reads GAGVSQSPSNKVTEKGKDVELRCDPISGHTALYWYRQSLGQGLEFLIYFQGNSAPDKSGLPSDRFSAERTGGSVSTLTIQRTQQEDSAVYLCASSTDRGLGTEAFFGQGTRLTVV.

The V and J genes are TRBV9 and TRBJ1-2; D is possibly TRBD1 (5 bases). Trimming stripped 4 bases from V and 6 bases from J, with 10 bases between. The CDR3 runs 12 residues. The germline V gene encodes CDR1 SGDLS and CDR2 YYNGEE. CDR3 loop: CASSPPGDGYTF. CDR3 coding DNA: TGTGCCAGCAGCCCCCCGGGGGATGGCTACACCTTC.

This clone was detected only once. The gene calls are TRBV11-3 and TRBJ2-3; D may be TRBD2 (6 bases). CDR1 SGHNT and CDR2 YENEEA come from the germline V gene. The CDR3 has 15 residues. Trimming removed 3 bases from V and 0 bases from J, with 10 bases in between. CDR3 sequence (DNA): TGTGCCAGCAGCTTGCGCGGGATAAGCACAGATACGCAGTATTTT. Protein product: CASSLRGISTDTQYF. The variable domain in full, with the rest retrieved from reference TRBV11-3 and TRBJ2-3, is EAGVVQSPRYKIIEKKQPVAFWCNPISGHNTLYWYLQNLGQGPELLIRYENEEAVDDSQLPKDRFSAERLKGVDSTLKIQPAELGDSAVYLCASSLRGISTDTQYFGPGTRLTVL.

This chain joins TRBV19 and TRBJ2-7; D possibly corresponds to TRBD2 (6 bases). Germline lookup yields CDR1 LNHDA and CDR2 SQIVND (reference sequence). The CDR3 has 13 residues. V dropped 6 bases and J dropped 0 bases, with 9 bases sitting between them. As DNA, the CDR3 is TGTGCCAGTAGCGCGGGGCGCTCCTACGAGCAGTACTTC. It translates to CASSAGRSYEQYF.

The chain carries TRBV2 and TRBJ1-3, with TRBD1 as a possible D gene (6 bases). CDR1 and CDR2 (germline): SNHLY, FYNNEI. The CDR3 runs 12 residues. Trimming left V 7 bases short and J 4 bases short, with 8 bases between. CDR3 DNA sequence: TGTGCCAGCAAAGACAGGGGAAACACCATATATTTT. This sequence encodes CASKDRGNTIYF.

This CDR3 is CASSRAEGETQYF. For the CDR3, the DNA is TGTGCCAGCAGTCGTGCGGAGGGGGAGACCCAGTACTTC. The chain combines TRBV2 with TRBJ2-5; possible D gene TRBD2, 6 bases. V was pared by 5 bases and J by 5 bases, with 12 bases between. Germline lookup yields CDR1 SNHLY and CDR2 FYNNEI. This CDR3 region has 13 residues.

The chain carries TRBV11-1 and TRBJ2-3, with TRBD2 matching 7 bases. The junction had 1 base not matched to a gene; V was cut back by 1 base and J by 0 bases. CDR3 length: 15 amino acids. Germline CDR1 and CDR2: SGHAT and FQDESV (reference sequence). The CDR3, as DNA: TGTGCCAGCAGCTTAGGAGCGGGGAGCACAGATACGCAGTATTTT. It translates to CASSLGAGSTDTQYF. The entire variable domain, with the rest obtained from reference TRBV11-1 and TRBJ2-3, is as follows: EAEVAQSPRYKITEKSQAVAFWCDPISGHATLYWYRQILGQGPELLVQFQDESVVDDSQLPKDRFSAERLKGVDSTLKIQPAELGDSAMYLCASSLGAGSTDTQYFGPGTRLTVL.

The genes are TRBV19 and TRBJ1-2; a possible D gene is TRBD1 (5 bases). Germline CDR1 reads LNHDA; CDR2 reads SQIVND (reference sequence). This CDR3 region has 14 residues. Trimming took off 7 bases at V and 1 base at J, with 13 bases between the two ends. The CDR3 DNA follows: TGTGCCAGTATGACAGACCAGAATAACTATGGCTACACCTTC. It yields the protein CASMTDQNNYGYTF.

This clone came up once. The V gene is TRBV3-1 (or the pseudogene TRBV3-2), the J gene TRBJ1-3; the match to TRBD1 covers 8 bases. This CDR3 region has 17 residues. The V gene end was trimmed by 1 base and the J gene end by 0 bases; junction bases not matched to a gene: 5. The germline V gene has CDR1 LGHDT and CDR2 YNNKEL (reference sequence). The CDR3 protein is CASSQGTGPTSGNTIYF. In DNA, the CDR3 is TGTGCCAGCAGCCAAGGGACAGGGCCGACCTCTGGAAACACCATATATTTT.

The chain has TRBV7-2 and TRBJ1-4, with D unresolved. V was shortened by 2 bases and J by 3 bases, with 13 bases between the two germline ends. Germline CDR1 SGHTA, CDR2 FQGNSA. The length of the CDR3 is 16 residues. CDR3 in amino acids: CASSLSARGSNEKLFF. The CDR3 DNA follows: TGTGCCAGCAGCTTATCCGCACGAGGGTCTAATGAAAAACTGTTTTTT.

The chain recombines TRBV28 with TRBJ2-7; 9 bases line up with TRBD1. The J segment lost 3 bases and the V segment lost 6 bases, leaving 9 bases of the junction unmatched. CDR1 and CDR2 (germline): MDHEN, SYDVKM. The CDR3 totals 15 residues. The CDR3 region is CASRLQGANRYEQYF. The CDR3 DNA follows: TGTGCCAGCAGACTACAGGGGGCGAACCGCTACGAGCAGTACTTC.

The V gene is TRBV9, the J gene TRBJ1-6; no definite D call. The V end lost 0 bases, the J end lost 6 bases, and 7 bases lay between the germline ends. Per the germline V gene, CDR1 is SGDLS and CDR2 is YYNGEE. This CDR3 has 14 residues. The CDR3: CASSVGGSNSPLHF. The CDR3 DNA sequence: TGTGCCAGCAGCGTAGGAGGCAGTAATTCACCCCTCCACTTT. The whole variable domain, filled in from reference TRBV9 and TRBJ1-6, reads DSGVTQTPKHLITATGQRVTLRCSPRSGDLSVYWYQQSLDQGLQFLIQYYNGEERAKGNILERFSAQQFPDLHSELNLSSLELGDSALYFCASSVGGSNSPLHFGNGTRLTVT.

The DNA for the CDR3 is TGTGCCAGCAGTACAGGGGTCAACTATGGCTACACCTTC. Its protein product is CASSTGVNYGYTF. This chain links TRBV6-5 with TRBJ1-2; 7 bases agree with TRBD1. Germline V gives CDR1 MNHEY, CDR2 SVGAGI. V was clipped by 5 bases and J by 2 bases; unmatched bases: 2. The CDR3 extends over 13 amino acids.

V gene TRBV13 combines with J gene TRBJ2-3, with 9 bases matching TRBD2. The CDR3 loop spans 14 amino acids. V lost 8 bases and J lost 3; bases outside the gene matches: 6. Germline CDR1 and CDR2: PRHDT and FYEKMQ (reference sequence). CDR3 amino acids: CASSGAGGTDTQYF. CDR3 bases: TGTGCCAGCTCCGGGGCGGGGGGGACAGATACGCAGTATTTT.

The CDR3 reads CASSQMTGHNSPLHF. CDR3 in DNA: TGTGCCAGCAGCCAAATGACAGGGCATAATTCACCCCTCCACTTT. The J gene is TRBJ1-6, the V gene TRBV14; 7 positions agree with TRBD1. The trim removed 2 bases at V and 5 bases at J, leaving 3 bases unmatched. Germline CDR1 SGHDN, CDR2 FVKESK. CDR3 size: 15 residues.

J is TRBJ2-7 and V is TRBV10-3, with 11 bases lining up with TRBD2. V was clipped by 4 bases and J by 4 bases; unmatched bases: 3. CDR3 size: 14 residues. The germline CDR1 and CDR2 sequences are ENHRY and SYGVKD. The CDR3 DNA sequence: TGTGCCATCAGTGCTAGCGGGGGGCCTTACGAGCAGTACTTC. Protein product: CAISASGGPYEQYF.

The J gene is TRBJ1-1, the V gene TRBV18, with no clear D. CDR3 length equals 13 residues. Germline assignment: CDR1 KGHSH and CDR2 LQKENI. Trimming took off 2 bases at V and 1 base at J, with 5 bases between the two ends. DNA of the CDR3: TGTGCCAGCTCACCAATTAAGAACACTGAAGCTTTCTTT. This translates into CASSPIKNTEAFF.

This chain links TRBV29-1 with TRBJ2-7; D may be TRBD1 (6 bases). CDR3 length: 13 amino acids. Deletions cut 5 bases from V and 0 bases from J, with 11 bases between. From germline, CDR1 is SQVTM and CDR2 ANQGSEA. The CDR3 nucleotides are TGCAGCGTTACAGGGTGGAGCTCCTACGAGCAGTACTTC. Protein: CSVTGWSSYEQYF.